The rows below give T cell receptor beta chains drawn from one sample of a study of T-cell memory formation after mild COVID-19. TCRdb used MiXCR to reprocess the 5' RACE reads, holding one entry per CDR3 protein. The sample records roughly 400,000 distinct CDR3 sequences, around a sixth being singletons. Input material: PBMCs or a T cell subset sorted from them (not recorded which). The receptor set was obtained from a man aged 18 to 35 who had mild COVID-19 (a few samples of this study predate the infection). Cell type and time point are not known. Both conserved end residues are part of each CDR3. The order of the fields is V gene, J gene, D gene, clone size, CDR3 protein, CDR3 DNA. A D gene is named only where the DNA matches it firmly. Part of the rows lack a size; the others show once, few, many or a class for expanded clones.

V gene: TRBV25-1; J gene: TRBJ2-2; D gene: .; clone size: .; CDR3 protein: CASSEVMTGELFF; CDR3 DNA: TGTGCCAGCAGTGAGGTTATGACCGGGGAGCTGTTTTTT
V gene: TRBV6-2/TRBV6-3; J gene: TRBJ2-2; D gene: .; clone size: .; CDR3 protein: CASSGQAPSLTGELFF; CDR3 DNA: TGTGCCAGCAGCGGTCAGGCGCCCTCTCTTACCGGGGAGCTGTTTTTT
V gene: TRBV6-1; J gene: TRBJ1-1; D gene: .; clone size: few; CDR3 protein: CASSKPGLTEAFF; CDR3 DNA: TGTGCCAGCAGTAAACCGGGACTGACTGAAGCTTTCTTT
V gene: TRBV6-6; J gene: TRBJ1-2; D gene: TRBD1; clone size: .; CDR3 protein: CASRGTGRFNYGYTF; CDR3 DNA: TGTGCCAGCAGGGGGACAGGGCGGTTTAACTATGGCTACACCTTC
V gene: TRBV20-1; J gene: TRBJ1-6; D gene: .; clone size: once; CDR3 protein: CSARERVPYNSPLHF; CDR3 DNA: TGCAGTGCTAGAGAGCGGGTCCCCTATAATTCACCCCTCCACTTT
V gene: TRBV5-1; J gene: TRBJ1-4; D gene: .; clone size: .; CDR3 protein: CASSYTGTNEKLFF; CDR3 DNA: TGCGCCAGCAGCTATACAGGGACAAATGAAAAACTGTTTTTT
V gene: TRBV28; J gene: TRBJ2-3; D gene: .; clone size: many; CDR3 protein: CASSYLLGGADTQYF; CDR3 DNA: TGTGCCAGCAGTTATTTATTAGGCGGGGCAGATACGCAGTATTTT
V gene: TRBV6-5; J gene: TRBJ2-7; D gene: .; clone size: .; CDR3 protein: CASSSQGGIGNEQYF; CDR3 DNA: TGTGCCAGCAGTTCTCAAGGGGGAATCGGGAACGAGCAGTACTTC
V gene: TRBV29-1; J gene: TRBJ1-2; D gene: TRBD1; clone size: few; CDR3 protein: CSVRRRGQGYGYTF; CDR3 DNA: TGCAGCGTCAGAAGACGTGGACAGGGATATGGCTACACCTTC
V gene: TRBV7-2; J gene: TRBJ1-2; D gene: .; clone size: .; CDR3 protein: CASSLGPAAYGYTF; CDR3 DNA: TGTGCCAGCAGCTTGGGACCGGCTGCCTATGGCTACACCTTC
V gene: TRBV19; J gene: TRBJ2-3; D gene: .; clone size: few; CDR3 protein: CASSTITSTDTQYF; CDR3 DNA: TGTGCCAGTAGCACTATTACTAGCACAGATACGCAGTATTTT
V gene: TRBV6-5; J gene: TRBJ1-6; D gene: .; clone size: .; CDR3 protein: CASSPRGGGSPLHF; CDR3 DNA: TGTGCCAGCAGTCCCAGGGGAGGAGGTTCACCCCTCCACTTT
V gene: TRBV3-1; J gene: TRBJ2-6; D gene: .; clone size: few; CDR3 protein: CASSQGVSGANVLTF; CDR3 DNA: TGTGCCAGCAGCCAAGGTGTCTCTGGGGCCAACGTCCTGACTTTC
V gene: TRBV27; J gene: TRBJ1-6; D gene: .; clone size: .; CDR3 protein: CASSLVSEDYSPLHF; CDR3 DNA: TGTGCCAGCAGTTTAGTCTCGGAGGATTATTCACCCCTCCACTTT
V gene: TRBV6-4; J gene: TRBJ1-5; D gene: TRBD1; clone size: .; CDR3 protein: CASTKGQGDQPQHF; CDR3 DNA: TGTGCCAGCACGAAGGGACAGGGTGATCAGCCCCAGCATTTT
V gene: TRBV5-1; J gene: TRBJ2-2; D gene: .; clone size: many; CDR3 protein: CASSFGVNPANTGELFF; CDR3 DNA: TGCGCCAGCAGCTTTGGCGTCAACCCTGCGAACACCGGGGAGCTGTTTTTT
V gene: TRBV4-3; J gene: TRBJ2-1; D gene: .; clone size: .; CDR3 protein: CASSLGILYNEQFF; CDR3 DNA: TGCGCCAGCAGCCTCGGGATCTTATACAATGAGCAGTTCTTC
V gene: TRBV20-1; J gene: TRBJ1-5; D gene: .; clone size: .; CDR3 protein: CSARNRVGNQPQHF; CDR3 DNA: TGCAGTGCTAGAAACAGGGTCGGTAATCAGCCCCAGCATTTT
V gene: TRBV5-1; J gene: TRBJ1-1; D gene: .; clone size: few; CDR3 protein: CASSFPDTEAFF; CDR3 DNA: TGCGCCAGCAGCTTTCCCGACACTGAAGCTTTCTTT
V gene: TRBV6-2/TRBV6-3; J gene: TRBJ1-4; D gene: .; clone size: few; CDR3 protein: CASRSDGAANEKLFF; CDR3 DNA: TGTGCCAGCAGATCAGACGGGGCGGCTAATGAAAAACTGTTTTTT
V gene: TRBV7-2; J gene: TRBJ1-1; D gene: .; clone size: .; CDR3 protein: CASSLNSLDTEAFF; CDR3 DNA: TGTGCCAGCAGCTTAAACAGCCTCGACACTGAAGCTTTCTTT
V gene: TRBV28; J gene: TRBJ1-5; D gene: .; clone size: .; CDR3 protein: CASIRGDFSNQPQHF; CDR3 DNA: TGTGCCAGCATTAGGGGGGACTTTAGCAATCAGCCCCAGCATTTT
V gene: TRBV24-1; J gene: TRBJ2-1; D gene: .; clone size: few; CDR3 protein: CATSDPVGGQTYNEQFF; CDR3 DNA: TGTGCCACCAGTGATCCCGTCGGGGGGCAAACCTACAATGAGCAGTTCTTC
V gene: TRBV4-2; J gene: TRBJ2-3; D gene: TRBD2; clone size: .; CDR3 protein: CASSQESGGWTDTQYF; CDR3 DNA: TGTGCCAGCAGCCAAGAGTCGGGGGGGTGGACAGATACGCAGTATTTT
V gene: TRBV7-2; J gene: TRBJ2-3; D gene: TRBD2; clone size: many; CDR3 protein: CASSAGTSRTDTQYF; CDR3 DNA: TGTGCCAGCAGCGCCGGGACTAGTCGCACAGATACGCAGTATTTT
V gene: TRBV2; J gene: TRBJ2-3; D gene: TRBD2; clone size: few; CDR3 protein: CASTRLAGGPDTKYF; CDR3 DNA: TGTGCCAGCACCAGGCTAGCGGGGGGGCCAGATACGAAGTATTTT
V gene: TRBV7-2; J gene: TRBJ1-2; D gene: .; clone size: .; CDR3 protein: CASSLAGLGYTF; CDR3 DNA: TGTGCCAGCAGCTTAGCCGGACTTGGCTACACCTTC
V gene: TRBV7-9; J gene: TRBJ1-5; D gene: .; clone size: few; CDR3 protein: CASPQRVSNQPQHF; CDR3 DNA: TGTGCCAGCCCACAACGAGTTAGCAATCAGCCCCAGCATTTT
V gene: TRBV20-1; J gene: TRBJ2-3; D gene: .; clone size: few; CDR3 protein: CSARDQAGLEVDTQYF; CDR3 DNA: TGCAGTGCTAGAGATCAGGCAGGGTTGGAAGTGGATACGCAGTATTTT
V gene: TRBV5-1; J gene: TRBJ1-1; D gene: .; clone size: .; CDR3 protein: CASSLDDQPEAFF; CDR3 DNA: TGCGCCAGCAGCTTGGACGACCAACCTGAAGCTTTCTTT
V gene: TRBV28; J gene: TRBJ2-1; D gene: TRBD2; clone size: few; CDR3 protein: CASSLSSGGHNEQFF; CDR3 DNA: TGTGCCAGCAGTTTATCTAGCGGGGGTCACAATGAGCAGTTCTTC
V gene: TRBV7-9; J gene: TRBJ2-7; D gene: TRBD1; clone size: .; CDR3 protein: CASSLPQGLYEQYF; CDR3 DNA: TGTGCCAGCAGCTTACCACAGGGGCTTTACGAGCAGTACTTC
V gene: TRBV7-9; J gene: TRBJ2-1; D gene: .; clone size: .; CDR3 protein: CASSLNPLDEQFF; CDR3 DNA: TGTGCCAGCAGCTTAAATCCCCTAGATGAGCAGTTCTTC
V gene: TRBV7-8; J gene: TRBJ1-5; D gene: .; clone size: .; CDR3 protein: CASSLQGISNQPQHF; CDR3 DNA: TGTGCCAGCAGCTTACAGGGGATTAGCAATCAGCCCCAGCATTTT
V gene: TRBV5-1; J gene: TRBJ2-7; D gene: .; clone size: few; CDR3 protein: CAAAPPGPYEQYF; CDR3 DNA: TGCGCCGCAGCCCCCCCGGGGCCGTACGAGCAGTACTTC
V gene: TRBV3-1; J gene: TRBJ1-6; D gene: .; clone size: .; CDR3 protein: CASSQRGGDSPLHF; CDR3 DNA: TGTGCCAGCAGCCAGAGGGGTGGCGATTCACCCCTCCACTTT
V gene: TRBV7-6; J gene: TRBJ2-5; D gene: .; clone size: .; CDR3 protein: CASSPRAPSETQYF; CDR3 DNA: TGTGCCAGCAGCCCCCGGGCCCCCTCGGAGACCCAGTACTTC
V gene: TRBV12-3/TRBV12-4; J gene: TRBJ2-2; D gene: TRBD2; clone size: .; CDR3 protein: CARSPPLGSGGAPGELFF; CDR3 DNA: TGTGCCAGAAGTCCCCCCCTGGGAAGCGGGGGGGCCCCCGGGGAGCTGTTTTTT
V gene: TRBV19; J gene: TRBJ1-1; D gene: .; clone size: few; CDR3 protein: CASTRGPEAFF; CDR3 DNA: TGTGCCAGTACCAGGGGCCCTGAAGCTTTCTTT
V gene: TRBV9; J gene: TRBJ2-5; D gene: .; clone size: few; CDR3 protein: CASSVGAQETQYF; CDR3 DNA: TGTGCCAGCAGCGTAGGTGCTCAAGAGACCCAGTACTTC
V gene: TRBV6-5; J gene: TRBJ2-7; D gene: TRBD1; clone size: .; CDR3 protein: CASRSRDRGMGSYEQYF; CDR3 DNA: TGTGCCAGCAGAAGCCGGGACAGGGGTATGGGGTCCTACGAGCAGTACTTC
V gene: TRBV27; J gene: TRBJ2-3; D gene: .; clone size: few; CDR3 protein: CASSFGFGQPPTDTQYF; CDR3 DNA: TGTGCCAGCAGTTTCGGGTTTGGGCAGCCTCCCACAGATACGCAGTATTTT
V gene: TRBV20-1; J gene: TRBJ2-3; D gene: .; clone size: few; CDR3 protein: CSAEGITGPFTDTQYF; CDR3 DNA: TGCAGTGCGGAAGGGATTACGGGACCCTTCACAGATACGCAGTATTTT
V gene: TRBV20-1; J gene: TRBJ2-7; D gene: TRBD2; clone size: .; CDR3 protein: CSARVAGAYLEQYF; CDR3 DNA: TGCAGTGCTCGAGTAGCGGGGGCCTATTTGGAGCAGTACTTC
V gene: TRBV29-1; J gene: TRBJ2-3; D gene: .; clone size: many; CDR3 protein: CSASGLRSTDTQYF; CDR3 DNA: TGCAGCGCTTCGGGACTTAGAAGCACAGATACGCAGTATTTT
V gene: TRBV7-2; J gene: TRBJ2-5; D gene: TRBD2; clone size: .; CDR3 protein: CASSFPSGGAVETQYF; CDR3 DNA: TGTGCCAGCAGCTTTCCTAGCGGGGGGGCCGTAGAGACCCAGTACTTC
V gene: TRBV7-7; J gene: TRBJ2-7; D gene: TRBD1; clone size: many; CDR3 protein: CASSPRQGPYYEQYF; CDR3 DNA: TGTGCCAGCAGCCCTCGACAGGGTCCTTACTACGAGCAGTACTTC
V gene: TRBV20-1; J gene: TRBJ1-4; D gene: .; clone size: .; CDR3 protein: CSASMFATNEKLFF; CDR3 DNA: TGCAGTGCTAGTATGTTTGCAACTAATGAAAAACTGTTTTTT
V gene: TRBV7-9; J gene: TRBJ2-3; D gene: .; clone size: .; CDR3 protein: CASSFESSQVTDTQYF; CDR3 DNA: TGTGCCAGCAGCTTTGAGAGTTCCCAGGTCACAGATACGCAGTATTTT
V gene: TRBV4-2; J gene: TRBJ2-7; D gene: TRBD1; clone size: many; CDR3 protein: CASSPGQGEYEQYF; CDR3 DNA: TGTGCCAGCAGCCCGGGACAGGGGGAGTACGAGCAGTACTTC
V gene: TRBV7-9; J gene: TRBJ2-1; D gene: .; clone size: .; CDR3 protein: CASSSLQESSYNEQFF; CDR3 DNA: TGTGCCAGCAGCTCGCTGCAGGAGTCCTCCTACAATGAGCAGTTCTTC
V gene: TRBV7-3; J gene: TRBJ2-2; D gene: TRBD2; clone size: few; CDR3 protein: CASSLNQRGNTGELFF; CDR3 DNA: TGTGCCAGCAGCTTAAACCAGCGGGGGAACACCGGGGAGCTGTTTTTT
V gene: TRBV6-1; J gene: TRBJ1-2; D gene: .; clone size: few; CDR3 protein: CASRGLWYGYTF; CDR3 DNA: TGTGCCAGCAGGGGACTCTGGTATGGCTACACCTTC
V gene: TRBV7-9; J gene: TRBJ2-3; D gene: .; clone size: .; CDR3 protein: CASSENKRTDTQYF; CDR3 DNA: TGTGCCAGCAGCGAGAACAAACGCACAGATACGCAGTATTTT
V gene: TRBV7-2; J gene: TRBJ1-6; D gene: .; clone size: once; CDR3 protein: CASSARRMGRYSPLHF; CDR3 DNA: TGTGCCAGCAGCGCAAGACGAATGGGCCGTTACTCACCCCTCCACTTT
V gene: TRBV11-2; J gene: TRBJ2-1; D gene: .; clone size: .; CDR3 protein: CASSSASRQPSNEQFF; CDR3 DNA: TGTGCCAGCAGCTCCGCCTCCCGACAGCCCTCTAATGAGCAGTTCTTC
V gene: TRBV23-1; J gene: TRBJ2-1; D gene: .; clone size: few; CDR3 protein: CASSVHYLTSGGRGWWEQFF; CDR3 DNA: TGCGCCAGCAGCGTACACTACTTAACCTCCGGGGGCCGGGGGTGGTGGGAGCAGTTCTTC
V gene: TRBV7-9; J gene: TRBJ2-7; D gene: TRBD1; clone size: .; CDR3 protein: CASSPHADRAPYEQYF; CDR3 DNA: TGTGCCAGCAGCCCACACGCGGACAGGGCACCCTACGAGCAGTACTTC
V gene: TRBV4-2; J gene: TRBJ2-1; D gene: .; clone size: .; CDR3 protein: CASSQLGGPPNEQFF; CDR3 DNA: TGTGCCAGCAGCCAGCTCGGGGGGCCCCCTAATGAGCAGTTCTTC
V gene: TRBV12-3/TRBV12-4; J gene: TRBJ2-7; D gene: .; clone size: .; CDR3 protein: CASSLYGQGNEQYF; CDR3 DNA: TGTGCCAGCAGTTTATACGGGCAGGGCAACGAGCAGTACTTC